These 15 T cell receptor delta chains were all obtained from the same sample, sequenced in a study of gamma-delta T cells after stem cell transplantation. TCRdb reran clone calling via CATT on the RT-PCR reads. The table records 2,100 or so delta-chain clones, about 1.1% of them present only once. The sequenced sample consisted of gamma-delta T cells. These receptor sequences come from a human donor. It is not recorded whose cells these are; they may come from a transplant donor.

The table lists this clone with a few counts. V usage is TRDV1 and J usage is TRDJ1; 8 positions agree with TRDD2. J was trimmed by 3 bases and V by 4 bases; bases with no gene match: 34. The CDR3 consists of 24 residues. The V gene's germline CDR1 is TSWWSYY and CDR2 QGS. The CDR3 nucleotides are TGTGCTCTTGGGGCTTTTCCTAGGACTTCCTACGGACCGATATGGAAGAATTCGGCCGATAAACTCATCTTT. Its translation is CALGAFPRTSYGPIWKNSADKLIF.

This clone is judged medium-sized (0.01 to 0.1%). The chain combines TRDV2 with TRDJ1; 8 nucleotides align to TRDD3. Looked up from germline, CDR1 is GEAIGNYY and CDR2 is EKD. V was clipped by 0 bases and J by 6 bases; unmatched bases: 11. This CDR3 has 16 amino acids. The CDR3 region is CACDTVGYAEGNKLIF. As DNA, the CDR3 is TGTGCCTGTGACACCGTGGGATACGCCGAGGGTAATAAACTCATCTTT.

Note on this clone: This likely traces to a read error, being one base from a far larger clone. The rearrangement joins TRAV38-2/DV8 to TRDJ1; 11 bases fit TRDD3. The V segment lost 4 bases and the J segment 2 bases; nucleotides outside the gene matches: 22. This CDR3 region has 21 residues. Germline CDR1 and CDR2: TSESDYY and QEAYKQQN. The CDR3 DNA reads TGTGCTTATAGGGTACTTTCCTACTCCTGGGGGATACACGCGAGTACCGATAAACTCATCTTT. This encodes CAYRVLSYSWGIHASTDKLIF.

In its sample, this clone was seen a few times. A read error likely explains why the TCRdb protein, taken from a much larger clone, differs from this DNA's translation at residue 6; the protein shown is translated from the DNA. The rearrangement links TRDV2 to TRDJ1; 8 bases match TRDD3. This CDR3 region has 18 residues. V lost 0 bases and J lost 4; bases outside the gene matches: 15. Germline assignment: CDR1 GEAIGNYY and CDR2 EKD. The CDR3 DNA reads as TGTGCCTGTGACACCGCACGGGGACTGGGGATACATGGCGATAAACTCATCTTT. Amino acids: CACDTARGLGIHGDKLIF.

This clone turned up a few times. A much bigger clone sits one base away, suggesting this may be a read error. Other DNA sequences from this sample encode an identical CDR3 as well. The chain has TRDV2 and TRDJ1; TRDD3 matches at 9 bases. From germline, CDR1 is GEAIGNYY and CDR2 EKD. There are 14 residues in the CDR3. The J segment lost 8 bases and the V segment lost 3 bases, leaving 9 bases of the junction unmatched. The CDR3 loop reads CACDPLVLGDKLIF. The CDR3 region has the DNA TGTGCCTGTGACCCTCTCGTACTGGGGGACAAACTCATCTTT.

This clone was counted a few times. It is likely a read error: a sequence one base away is far more abundant. This CDR3 is also generated by other DNA sequences in the sample. The V gene is TRDV2, the J gene TRDJ1, with 12 positions matching TRDD3. The CDR3 has 14 residues. Germline CDR1 and CDR2: GEAIGNYY and EKD. The CDR3 protein is CACDILGDTGKLIF. The CDR3 DNA is TGTGCTTGTGACATCCTGGGGGATACGGGTAAACTCATCTTT.

Within the sample, this clone is medium-sized (0.01 to 0.1%). The CDR3 DNA reads as TGTGCCTGTGACGAGATACTGGGGGCCTTGGGGGCCGATAAACTCATCTTT. Translated: CACDEILGALGADKLIF. V and J are TRDV2 and TRDJ1; 8 nucleotides match TRDD3. The length of the CDR3 is 17 residues. V shed 3 bases and J 3 bases; nucleotides not matched to a gene: 14. CDR1 GEAIGNYY and CDR2 EKD come from the germline V gene.

Within the sample, this clone is medium-sized. This rearrangement joins TRDV2 to TRDJ1; 9 bases align to TRDD3. The J segment lost 0 bases and the V segment lost 0 bases, leaving 7 bases of the junction unmatched. The CDR3 is 17 amino acids. Germline CDR1 is GEAIGNYY and CDR2 is EKD. CDR3 nucleotide sequence: TGTGCCTGTGACACCGTTGGGGATACGGGTTACACCGATAAACTCATCTTT. Translated, it gives CACDTVGDTGYTDKLIF.

Regarding this clone: A read error likely explains why the TCRdb protein, taken from a much larger clone, differs from this DNA's translation at residue 10; the protein shown is translated from the DNA. This chain joins TRDV2 and TRDJ1, with 10 bases matching TRDD3. V trimming: 2 bases; J trimming: 2 bases; junction bases outside the gene matches: 13. Germline CDR1 is GEAIGNYY and CDR2 is EKD. This CDR3 spans 18 amino acids. CDR3 sequence (DNA): TGTGCCTGTGACATTCTCACTGGGGGATGCGGTCGGACCGATAAACTCATCTTT. Translated: CACDILTGGCGRTDKLIF.

Comment on this clone: This DNA translates differently at residue 4 from the TCRdb protein, which is that of a much larger clone; a read error is likely, and the protein shown is the DNA's own translation. V is TRDV2 and J is TRDJ2, with 8 bases that match TRDD3. Germline CDR1 is GEAIGNYY and CDR2 is EKD. The CDR3 consists of 18 residues. CDR3 bases: TGTGCCTGTAACACGTTGGAGACTGGGGGTCCTTTTAGAGCACAACTCTTCTTT. Protein sequence: CACNTLETGGPFRAQLFF.

In the case of this clone: The TCRdb protein comes from a much larger clone and disagrees with this DNA's translation at residue 3, likely due to a read error; the protein given here is derived from the DNA. This sequence joins TRDV2 and TRDJ1, with 10 positions matching TRDD3. The length of the CDR3 is 18 residues. In germline, CDR1 is GEAIGNYY, CDR2 EKD. The CDR3 here is CARDRVPTGGFDLDKLIF. The DNA of the CDR3 is TGTGCCCGTGACAGAGTCCCTACTGGGGGATTTGACTTGGATAAACTCATCTTT.

The table lists this clone with a few counts. This likely traces to a read error, being one base from a far larger clone. This sample includes further DNA sequences coding for the same CDR3. The V call is TRDV2, the J call TRDJ1; TRDD3 is a possible D gene (5 bases). The CDR3 extends over 18 amino acids. V lost 3 bases, J lost 0 bases, and 22 bases lay in between. The germline V gene encodes CDR1 GEAIGNYY and CDR2 EKD. The CDR3 coding sequence is TGTGCCTGTGACCCCTTACTAGGGGAGATACAGTACACCGATAAACTCATCTTT. It specifies CACDPLLGEIQYTDKLIF.

About this clone: It is likely a read error: a sequence one base away is far more abundant. The sample holds other DNA sequences that translate to the same CDR3. The V and J genes are TRDV2 and TRDJ1; 7 bases are a match to TRDD3. Germline CDR1 GEAIGNYY, CDR2 EKD. This CDR3 comprises 18 residues. The CDR3 DNA reads as TGTGCCTGTGACACCGTAGCAACTGGGGACCCGTACACCGATAAGCTCATCTTT. This translates into CACDTVATGDPYTDKLIF.

This clone was detected a few times. TCRdb lists the protein of a much larger clone for this DNA, which differs at residues 8 and 16, so this is likely a read error; the protein given here is translated from the DNA itself. This chain links TRDV2 with TRDJ1; 11 bases fit TRDD3. This CDR3 contains 18 residues. Germline CDR1 and CDR2: GEAIGNYY and EKD. DNA for the CDR3: TGTGCCTGTGACCCTCTCTTGATGGGGGATACGCGGGCCGATAAACCCATCTTT. It is translated as CACDPLLMGDTRADKPIF.

This clone was picked up a small number of times. Only one base separates this from a far larger clonotype, so it likely reflects a read error. The chain links TRDV2 to TRDJ1; the D is unclear. CDR3 length: 15 residues. V lost 1 base and J lost 2, with 13 bases in between. The V gene's germline CDR1 is GEAIGNYY and CDR2 EKD. CDR3 bases: TGTGCCTGTGACACTATAGCTGTACCAACCGATAAACTCATCTTT. Residues: CACDTIAVPTDKLIF.